This T cell receptor (beta chain) came from a study of vaccination effects on CD4 cells after COVID-19. Study summary: Samples that were drawn after vaccination came a median of 72 days after the second dose. Whole-study results and caveats: Marked clonal contraction of both clone types appeared late after vaccination.

As regards this clone: Its antigen is not identified.

Clones were read by immunoSEQ multiplex PCR, and TCRdb kept only the in-frame ones, dropping some. The sample contains around 81,000 clones, 60% to 80% of which appear only once. Antigen-specific CD4+ T cell clonotypes were called by their expansion after viral peptide-pool culture in ViraFEST. The culture ran for roughly 10 days before CD4+ T cells were isolated. The vaccine given was either BNT162b2 or mRNA-1273, in two doses. Cultures used 2 million or so PBMC per well, roughly 9.8 IU/ml IL-2 and around 10 ug/ml peptides. The CDR3 length is 16 residues. V trimming: 0 bases; J trimming: 4 bases; junction bases outside the gene matches: 6. Germline CDR1 reads LGHNA; CDR2 reads YNFKEQ.

The TCR sequence derives from a human donor who received a COVID-19 vaccine. This specimen consisted of CD4+ T cells from PBMCs cultured with HCoV-OC43 spike peptides, obtained after COVID-19 vaccination. Subset noted: HCoV-OC43 spike overlapping peptide pool stimulation. The gene calls are TRBV4-2 and TRBJ2-3; 8 bases align to TRBD2. The CDR3 DNA reads as TGTGCCAGCAGCCAAGATGCCGGGGGGGCATCAGATACGCAGTATTTT. The encoded protein is CASSQDAGGASDTQYF.